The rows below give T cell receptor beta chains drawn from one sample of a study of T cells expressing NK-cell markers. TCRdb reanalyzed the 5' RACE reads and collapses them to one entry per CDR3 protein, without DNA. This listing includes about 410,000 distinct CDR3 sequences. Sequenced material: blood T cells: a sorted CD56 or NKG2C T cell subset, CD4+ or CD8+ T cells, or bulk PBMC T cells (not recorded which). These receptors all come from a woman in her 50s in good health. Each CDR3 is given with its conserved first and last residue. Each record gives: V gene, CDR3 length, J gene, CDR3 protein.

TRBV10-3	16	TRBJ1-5	CAISESMDYSNQPQHF
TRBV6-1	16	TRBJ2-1	CASSEAMRERGNEQFF
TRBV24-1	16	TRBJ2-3	CATSDTDRGFLGTQYF
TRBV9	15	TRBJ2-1	CASSVASGWNNEQFF
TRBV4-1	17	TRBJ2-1	CASSRSIAGATYNEQFF
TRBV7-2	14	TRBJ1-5	CASSLLGLGQPQHF
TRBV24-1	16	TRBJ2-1	CATSDGSGINYNEQFF
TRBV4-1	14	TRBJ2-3	CASSQTTPTDTQYF
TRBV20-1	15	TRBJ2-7	CSASSSGRPSLEQYF
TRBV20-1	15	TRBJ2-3	CSATRPASETDTQYF
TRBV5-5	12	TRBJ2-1	CASSDPRDEQFF
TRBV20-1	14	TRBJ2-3	CSARVSGATDTQYF
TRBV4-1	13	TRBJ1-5	CASSQVGGQPQHF
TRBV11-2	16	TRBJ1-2	CASSSIQGPSNYGYTF
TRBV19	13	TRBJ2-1	CASISWRDDEQFF
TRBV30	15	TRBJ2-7	CAWSRGGGSSYEQYF
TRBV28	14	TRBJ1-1	CASTFGQGVETAFF
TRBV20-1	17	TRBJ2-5	CSVAGTSGTSSPKTQYF
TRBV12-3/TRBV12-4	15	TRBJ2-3	CASSPTWGNTDTQYF
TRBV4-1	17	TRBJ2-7	CASSQGTGGSRDYEQYF
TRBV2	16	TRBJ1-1	CASLTPEDTLDLRAFF
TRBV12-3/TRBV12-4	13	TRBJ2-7	CASGRQGRVEQYF
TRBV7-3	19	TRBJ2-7	CASSLTKSRQGPIPREQYF
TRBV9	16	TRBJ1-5	CASSGGTGGMRQPQHF
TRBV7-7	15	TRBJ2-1	CASSRGLAESNEQFF
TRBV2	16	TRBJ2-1	CASSEAPGLAGGPAFF
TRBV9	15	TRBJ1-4	CASSASGQSGEKLFF
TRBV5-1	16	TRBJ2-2	CASSGRQGDGTGELFF
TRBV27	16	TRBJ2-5	CASSLLGQAVQETQYF
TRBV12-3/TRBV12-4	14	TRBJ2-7	CASSFGRALQEQYF
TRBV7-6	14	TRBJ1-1	CASSLVRGAGEAFF
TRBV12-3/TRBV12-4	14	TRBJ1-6	CASSFVPGNSPLHF
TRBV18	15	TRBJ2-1	CASSPGGSWYNEQFF
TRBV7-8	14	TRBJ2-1	CASSSGRDYNEQFF
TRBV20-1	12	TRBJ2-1	CSASATDREQFF
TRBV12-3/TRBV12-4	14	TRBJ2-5	CASSNGTSGGGQYF
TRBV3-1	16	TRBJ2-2	CASSQDHRGRAGELFF
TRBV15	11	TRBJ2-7	CATRGQYEQYF
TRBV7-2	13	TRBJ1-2	CASSIGRIYGYTF
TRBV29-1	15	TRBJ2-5	CSVETTGGEGETQYF
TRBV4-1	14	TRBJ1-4	CASRGREHNEKLFF
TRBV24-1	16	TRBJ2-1	CATSDLPSGADNEQFF
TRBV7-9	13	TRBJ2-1	CASSPPTLGEQFF
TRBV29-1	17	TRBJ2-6	CSVDSTSGSLGANVLTF
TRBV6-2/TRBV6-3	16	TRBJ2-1	CASSFTAGERYNEQFF
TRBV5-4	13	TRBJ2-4	CASSSQGRDIQYF
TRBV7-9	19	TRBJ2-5	CASSSTVLAGELYQETQYF
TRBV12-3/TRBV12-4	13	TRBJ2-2	CASSRGSWGKLFF
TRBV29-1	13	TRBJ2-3	CSTRDLVTDTQYF
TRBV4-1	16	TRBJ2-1	CASSQEGLAVDNEQFF
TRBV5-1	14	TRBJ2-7	CASRQTGQNYEQYF
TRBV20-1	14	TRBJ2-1	CSARELDRAREQFF
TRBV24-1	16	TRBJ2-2	CATSDLRDRRFGELFF